Presented here are 27 T cell receptor beta chains from one specimen sequenced in a study of technical replicates of blood from four donors. Here immunoSEQ multiplex PCR was the method, and the copy in TCRdb shows in-frame clones only, minus some. The sample lists around 80,000 clones, around 93% occurring once. The sequencing input was T cells isolated from PBMCs. These receptors originate from a human donor in good health.

This clone was picked up one time. The rearrangement joins TRBV11-1 to TRBJ2-3, with D perhaps matching TRBD2 (6 bases). Germline assignment: CDR1 SGHAT and CDR2 FQDESV (reference sequence). Trimming removed 7 bases at V and 3 bases at J, with 8 bases between. The CDR3 has 12 residues. CDR3 sequence reads: CASNGGTDTQYF. CDR3 DNA: TGTGCCAGCAACGGGGGTACAGATACGCAGTATTTT.

The chain employs TRBV7-8 and TRBJ2-6; the D gene is possibly TRBD2 (5 bases). Germline V gene data show CDR1 as SGHVS and CDR2 as FQNEAQ. The CDR3 extends over 15 amino acids. The ends were cut back, 5 bases at V and 1 base at J, with 9 bases in the middle. The CDR3 spells CASSPLESGANVLTF. CDR3 coding DNA: TGTGCCAGCAGCCCACTAGAATCTGGGGCCAACGTCCTGACTTTC.

The V and J genes are TRBV7-6 and TRBJ1-3; D is unresolved. Trimming took 7 bases from V and 0 from J, leaving 10 bases between them. The CDR3 runs to 14 residues. Germline V gene data show CDR1 as SGHVS and CDR2 as FNYEAQ. The CDR3 here is CASTRYPSGNTIYF. CDR3 in DNA: TGTGCCAGCACCCGCTATCCCTCTGGAAACACCATATATTTT.

The chain is built from TRBV1 and TRBJ2-1; the table's D gene call, TRBD2, was not cross checked with the DNA. TRBV1 is a pseudogene. The CDR3 is 15 amino acids. The CDR3 DNA sequence: TGCACCAGCAGCCGAGGGAGGAGCTCCTACAATGAGCAGTTCTTC. Its protein product is CTSSRGRSSYNEQFF.

This chain links TRBV5-6 with TRBJ1-1; the D is unclear. Germline CDR1 is SGHDT and CDR2 is YYEEEE. V was pared by 2 bases and J by 1 base, with 6 bases between. The CDR3 extends over 13 amino acids. Written as DNA, the CDR3 is TGTGCCAGCAGCTTTACAGCGAACACTGAAGCTTTCTTT. Translating it yields CASSFTANTEAFF.

The chain combines TRBV4-2 with TRBJ2-2; 13 bases line up with TRBD2. The CDR3 loop spans 19 amino acids. J lost 3 bases, V lost 1 base, and 8 bases had no gene match. Per the germline V gene, CDR1 is LGHNA and CDR2 is YNFKEQ. CDR3 bases: TGTGCCAGCAGCCAAGCCCAAGGACTAGCGGGAGTCGACACCGGGGAGCTGTTTTTT. Its protein is CASSQAQGLAGVDTGELFF.

This clone is a singleton in its sample. CDR3 coding DNA: TGTGCCAGCAGCTTAGGTGGAGCGGTCGGCTACACCTTC. This encodes CASSLGGAVGYTF. The genes are TRBV7-9 and TRBJ1-2; D not certain. The CDR3 totals 13 residues. The germline V and J ends were trimmed by 1 base and 8 bases, with 11 bases remaining between them. Germline V gene data show CDR1 as SEHNR and CDR2 as FQNEAQ (reference sequence).

The chain links TRBV9 to TRBJ1-3; D is possibly TRBD1 (5 bases). Germline V gene sequence: CDR1 SGDLS, CDR2 YYNGEE. CDR3 length: 19 residues. V was pared by 4 bases and J by 3 bases, with 26 bases between. CDR3 nucleotide sequence: TGTGCCAGCAGCCACCCCAGGGTTTTTTCCTCGATGGGTGGAAACACCATATATTTT. This sequence encodes CASSHPRVFSSMGGNTIYF.

V gene TRBV10-1 combines with J gene TRBJ1-1; TRBD1 agrees at 7 bases. This CDR3 comprises 15 residues. V gave up 6 bases and J gave up 1 base; unmatched junction bases: 8. Germline V gene sequence: CDR1 WNHNN, CDR2 SYGVQD (reference sequence). The CDR3 DNA reads as TGCGCCAGCAGCCATCAAGGGGACAGGAACACTGAAGCTTTCTTT. Its translation is CASSHQGDRNTEAFF.

The V and J genes are TRBV19 and TRBJ2-5; D perhaps matches TRBD1 (6 bases). Germline-derived CDR1 and CDR2 are LNHDA and SQIVND (reference sequence). The CDR3 totals 14 residues. The V gene lost 5 bases and the J gene lost 1 base, with 11 bases spanning the gap. The CDR3 DNA is TGTGCCAGTAGTGACCGGGACACCCAAGAGACCCAGTACTTC. This sequence encodes CASSDRDTQETQYF.

The chain links TRBV30 to TRBJ1-5; 10 bases map to TRBD1. The junction had 3 bases not matched to a gene; V was cut back by 0 bases and J by 4 bases. This CDR3 is built from 15 residues. Germline V gives CDR1 GTSNPN, CDR2 SVGIG (reference sequence). The CDR3 nucleotides read TGTGCCTGGAGTGTACCGGACAGGGGGAATCAGCCCCAGCATTTT. It translates to CAWSVPDRGNQPQHF. The full variable domain, in which reference TRBV30 and TRBJ1-5 provide the parts outside the CDR3, is SQTIHQWPATLVQPVGSPLSLECTVEGTSNPNLYWYRQAAGRGLQLLFYSVGIGQISSEVPQNLSASRPQDRQFILSSKKLLLSDSGFYLCAWSVPDRGNQPQHFGDGTRLSIL.

This clone has only one observation. The chain has TRBV6-6 and TRBJ1-5; D is ambiguous. CDR1 is MNHNY and CDR2 is SVGAGI in the germline V gene (reference sequence). The ends were cut back, 3 bases at V and 6 bases at J, with 18 bases in the middle. This CDR3 has 16 residues. CDR3 DNA sequence: TGTGCCAGCAGTTATCTGTTTCCCGAGGGCAGTCAGCCCCAGCATTTT. Amino acids: CASSYLFPEGSQPQHF.

V is TRBV28 and J is TRBJ1-2; no reliable D call. Looked up from germline, CDR1 is MDHEN and CDR2 is SYDVKM. V lost 7 bases to trimming and J lost 8 bases, with 11 bases between them. This CDR3 comprises 11 residues. The CDR3 bases are TGTGCCAGCACCACCGGGGTGGGCTACACCTTC. The encoded protein is CASTTGVGYTF.

V and J are TRBV9 and TRBJ1-3; 9 bases line up with TRBD1. In germline, CDR1 is SGDLS, CDR2 YYNGEE. This CDR3 region has 17 residues. Germline trimming cut 4 bases from V and 2 bases from J; bases unmatched to any gene: 10. The CDR3 loop reads CASSPRDRANPGNTIYF. The DNA of the CDR3 is TGTGCCAGCAGCCCAAGGGACAGGGCTAACCCTGGAAACACCATATATTTT.

This clone has a handful of counts. This chain links TRBV4-1 with TRBJ2-7; possibly TRBD2 for D (7 bases). This CDR3 region has 17 residues. Germline CDR1 is MGHRA and CDR2 is YSYEKL. V was shortened by 1 base and J by 4 bases, with 20 bases between the two germline ends. In DNA, the CDR3 is TGCGCCAGCAGCCAAGGGGGGGGCGATCTGGGTCGATACGAGCAGTACTTC. Residues: CASSQGGGDLGRYEQYF.

The chain has TRBV10-3 and TRBJ2-1; 10 bases align to TRBD2. V shed 0 bases and J 5 bases; nucleotides not matched to a gene: 4. CDR1 and CDR2 from the germline V gene are ENHRY and SYGVKD. This CDR3 has 16 amino acids. The CDR3 region is CAISESWLAGDNEQFF. The CDR3 DNA reads TGTGCCATCAGTGAGTCGTGGCTAGCGGGAGACAATGAGCAGTTCTTC.

The CDR3 bases are TGTGCCAGCAGCTTAGAGTCGGGGGGGCCCTACGAGCAGTACTTC. This translates into CASSLESGGPYEQYF. J is TRBJ2-7 and V is TRBV7-9; 8 bases line up with TRBD2. The CDR3 has 15 residues. The V gene end was trimmed by 1 base and the J gene end by 2 bases; junction bases not matched to a gene: 4. Germline V gene lookup returns CDR1 SEHNR and CDR2 FQNEAQ (reference sequence).

J is TRBJ2-7 and V is TRBV5-1; 7 positions match TRBD1. In germline, CDR1 is SGHRS, CDR2 YFSETQ. The CDR3 loop spans 13 amino acids. V was clipped by 4 bases and J by 5 bases; unmatched bases: 6. The CDR3 DNA reads as TGCGCCAGCAGCCCAAGACAGGGCGACGAGCAGTACTTC. Its protein product is CASSPRQGDEQYF.

As DNA, the CDR3 is TGCGCCAGCAGCCAAGATGAGGTAGCGGCTTATTCCACCTACGAGCAGTACTTC. Translated: CASSQDEVAAYSTYEQYF. This sequence joins TRBV4-1 and TRBJ2-7; tentatively, D is TRBD2 (6 bases). This CDR3 spans 18 amino acids. V lost 0 bases and J lost 2, with 20 bases in between. The germline V gene has CDR1 MGHRA and CDR2 YSYEKL.

The chain uses TRBV19 and TRBJ2-1, with TRBD2 matching 13 bases. The CDR3 loop spans 15 amino acids. The trim removed 1 base at V and 7 bases at J, leaving 1 base unmatched. Germline assignment: CDR1 LNHDA and CDR2 SQIVND (reference sequence). The CDR3 DNA is TGTGCCAGTAGTATAGGGACTAGCGGGAGAAATGAGCAGTTCTTC. Translating gives CASSIGTSGRNEQFF.

The chain uses TRBV10-3 and TRBJ2-1, with a tentative D call TRBD2 (6 bases). Germline V gene sequence: CDR1 ENHRY, CDR2 SYGVKD. Trimming took off 7 bases at V and 2 bases at J, with 18 bases between the two ends. The CDR3 loop spans 16 amino acids. The CDR3 region is CAINERPGGAYNEQFF. In nucleotides, the CDR3 is TGTGCCATCAACGAACGACCGGGCGGGGCCTACAATGAGCAGTTCTTC.

The table lists this clone with a count of one. V usage is TRBV18 and J usage is TRBJ2-1, with D possibly being TRBD1 (6 bases). This CDR3 has 15 residues. Per the germline V gene, CDR1 is KGHSH and CDR2 is LQKENI. Trimming left V 5 bases short and J 4 bases short, with 15 bases between. The CDR3 coding sequence is TGTGCCAGCTCATCCCCGGACAGCCTATACAATGAGCAGTTCTTC. It encodes CASSSPDSLYNEQFF.

The chain couples TRBV28 to TRBJ1-2; D is ambiguous. This CDR3 contains 14 residues. Trimming left V 1 base short and J 4 bases short, with 10 bases between. Germline V gene sequence: CDR1 MDHEN, CDR2 SYDVKM. CDR3 in amino acids: CASSLSGLSYGYTF. DNA of the CDR3: TGTGCCAGCAGTTTATCGGGATTAAGCTATGGCTACACCTTC.

The V call is TRBV9, the J call TRBJ2-7, with D possibly being TRBD1 (6 bases). The CDR3 is 15 amino acids. Germline CDR1 and CDR2: SGDLS and YYNGEE. V lost 2 bases, J lost 4 bases, and 16 bases lay in between. The CDR3 DNA sequence: TGTGCCAGCAGCGTCGGGGACACGTCAATATACGAGCAGTACTTC. It yields the protein CASSVGDTSIYEQYF.

V usage is TRBV5-6 and J usage is TRBJ1-1; 8 bases are shared with TRBD1. Germline lookup yields CDR1 SGHDT and CDR2 YYEEEE. The CDR3 runs to 14 residues. Trimming removed 0 bases from V and 3 bases from J; junction bases left unmatched: 1. The CDR3 loop is CASSLGQGYTEAFF. In DNA, the CDR3 is TGTGCCAGCAGCTTGGGACAGGGGTACACTGAAGCTTTCTTT.

The V gene is TRBV27, the J gene TRBJ2-2; possible D gene TRBD1, 6 bases. Germline-derived CDR1 and CDR2 are MNHEY and SMNVEV (reference sequence). V was cut by 2 bases and J by 5 bases, with 9 bases left in between. This CDR3 is built from 14 residues. This CDR3 is CASSLQGYTGELFF. The CDR3 nucleotides read TGTGCCAGCAGTTTACAGGGGTATACCGGGGAGCTGTTTTTT.

This chain joins TRBV7-9 and TRBJ2-7; 11 bases match TRBD2. The CDR3 consists of 14 residues. V lost 1 base and J lost 8; bases outside the gene matches: 4. Germline-derived CDR1 and CDR2 are SEHNR and FQNEAQ (reference sequence). Here the CDR3 DNA reads TGTGCCAGCAGCTTAGAACTAGCGGGAGCGCAGCAGTACTTC. This encodes CASSLELAGAQQYF.